The T cell receptor beta chain described here comes from a study of somatic mutations in cytotoxic T cells in rheumatoid arthritis. V lost 0 bases to trimming and J lost 7 bases, with 16 bases between them. Germline V lookup: CDR1 ENHRY, CDR2 SYGVKD. This CDR3 region has 15 residues. Only in-frame clones appear in the TCRdb table, and some are missing; sequencing was by immunoSEQ multiplex PCR. The data show about 25,000 clones, 82% seen once. The receptor comes from a man aged 50-60 years in good health. Input material: CD8+ T cells sorted from blood. The V call is TRBV10-3, the J call TRBJ2-7; weak D call: TRBD1 (6 bases). The DNA for the CDR3 is TGTGCCATCAGTGAGTCGAGTGGGTTAGGGGGAGAGCAGTACTTC. It is translated as CAISESSGLGGEQYF.